There are a few counts of the clone carrying this TCR beta chain. Its specificity is not known. These data belong to a study of response to subunit inactivated influenza vaccine. TCRdb passed the RT-PCR reads through MiXCR, listing each CDR3 protein once. This repertoire shows more than 400,000 distinct CDR3 sequences, more than 7% found once; its top ten account for around 12%. From germline, CDR1 is SNHLY and CDR2 FYNNEI. CDR3 size: 18 residues. The junction had 11 bases not matched to a gene; V was cut back by 6 bases and J by 0 bases. Study outcomes and limitations: It was the authors' suggestion that each seasonal influenza vaccination recruits few new T cells.

The sequenced sample was PBMCs from blood, obtained roughly 24 months after vaccination. The receptor comes from a man between 50 and 69 years old who received an inactivated influenza vaccine. The J gene is TRBJ2-1, the V gene TRBV2, with 10 bases aligning to TRBD1. The CDR3 sequence is CASRAGQGKSSSYNEQFF. CDR3 DNA: TGTGCCAGCAGAGCGGGACAGGGGAAATCGAGCTCCTACAATGAGCAGTTCTTC.